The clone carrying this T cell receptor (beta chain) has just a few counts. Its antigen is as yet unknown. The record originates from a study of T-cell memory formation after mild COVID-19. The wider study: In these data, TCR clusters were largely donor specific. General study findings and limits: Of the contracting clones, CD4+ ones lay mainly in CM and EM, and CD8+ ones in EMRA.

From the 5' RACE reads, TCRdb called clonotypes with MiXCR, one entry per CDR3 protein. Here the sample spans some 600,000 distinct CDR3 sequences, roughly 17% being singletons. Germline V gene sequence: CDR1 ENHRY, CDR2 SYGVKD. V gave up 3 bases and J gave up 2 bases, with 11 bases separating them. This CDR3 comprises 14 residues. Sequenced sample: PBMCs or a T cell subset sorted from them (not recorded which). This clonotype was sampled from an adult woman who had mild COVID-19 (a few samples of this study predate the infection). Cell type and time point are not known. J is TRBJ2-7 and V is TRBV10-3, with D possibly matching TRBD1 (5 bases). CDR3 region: CAISDESTAYEQYF. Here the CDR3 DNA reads TGTGCCATCAGTGACGAATCGACAGCCTACGAGCAGTACTTC.